This TCR beta chain was recovered during a study of human thymus T cells. TCRdb keeps only in-frame clones here, not all; method: immunoSEQ multiplex PCR. The data hold 65,000 to 90,000 clones, with 85% to 95% observed a single time. Notes on the study in general: Highly overlapping thymic repertoires among unrelated individuals were reported in related research. What appeared biased in thymic and blood repertoires was the usage of V and J genes.

The CDR3 is 16 amino acids. The germline V gene has CDR1 SGHTA and CDR2 FQGNSA. With 4 bases removed from V and 6 bases from J, the gap between germline ends came to 21 bases. Of note for this clone: Its antigen is unidentified.

Thymic resections from corrective heart surgery supplied the tissue. Donor material was obtained from healthy Finnish infants undergoing corrective surgery for congenital heart defects. The gene calls are TRBV7-2 and TRBJ1-2; D perhaps matches TRBD1 (6 bases). Material: thymus tissue. The sequence was obtained from a girl less than two years old with a congenital heart defect but otherwise immunologically healthy. The CDR3 DNA reads TGTGCCAGCAGCTCCCGAGGGGGTCCTGTAGTAGATGGCTACACCTTC. Translating it yields CASSSRGGPVVDGYTF.